This T cell receptor (beta chain) was found in a study of blood T cells in healthy people across ages. Study-level information: Roughly one uniquely barcoded beta molecule per two T cells was captured.

General study findings and limits: Researchers report that TCR beta diversity correlated strongly with naive T cell percentage.

A second PCR of about 6 to 11 cycles used a sample-barcoded 5' primer and a J-beta primer mix. One entry per CDR3 protein, called by TCRdb with MiXCR from the 5' RACE reads. This sample has 600,000 or so distinct CDR3 sequences; roughly 30% occur once, and the top ten carry more than 15%. J lost 4 bases, V lost 5 bases, and 7 bases had no gene match. The CDR3 runs to 15 residues. A word on this clonotype: Its antigen is undetermined.

The chain carries TRBV12-3 or TRBV12-4 and TRBJ2-3; 9 nucleotides align to TRBD2. Input material: blood. The receptor's source is a woman older than 75 in good health. CDR3 sequence: CASSDGLARADTQYF. The CDR3 DNA is TGTGCCAGCAGTGACGGACTAGCGAGGGCAGATACGCAGTATTTT.